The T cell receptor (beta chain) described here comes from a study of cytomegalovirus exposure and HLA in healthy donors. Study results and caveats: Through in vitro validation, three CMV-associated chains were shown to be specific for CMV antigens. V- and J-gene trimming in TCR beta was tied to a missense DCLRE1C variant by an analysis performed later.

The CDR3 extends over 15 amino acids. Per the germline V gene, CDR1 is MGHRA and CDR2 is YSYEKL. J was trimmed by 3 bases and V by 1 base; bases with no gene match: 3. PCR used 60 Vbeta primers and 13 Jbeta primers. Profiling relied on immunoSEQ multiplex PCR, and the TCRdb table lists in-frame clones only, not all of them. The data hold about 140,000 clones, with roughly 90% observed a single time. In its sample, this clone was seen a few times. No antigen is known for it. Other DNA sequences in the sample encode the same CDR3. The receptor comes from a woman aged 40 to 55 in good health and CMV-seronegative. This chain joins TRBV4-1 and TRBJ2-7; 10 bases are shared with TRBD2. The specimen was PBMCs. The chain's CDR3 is CASSQGPSGSYEQYF. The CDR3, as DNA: TGCGCCAGCAGCCAAGGGCCTAGCGGGAGCTACGAGCAGTACTTC.